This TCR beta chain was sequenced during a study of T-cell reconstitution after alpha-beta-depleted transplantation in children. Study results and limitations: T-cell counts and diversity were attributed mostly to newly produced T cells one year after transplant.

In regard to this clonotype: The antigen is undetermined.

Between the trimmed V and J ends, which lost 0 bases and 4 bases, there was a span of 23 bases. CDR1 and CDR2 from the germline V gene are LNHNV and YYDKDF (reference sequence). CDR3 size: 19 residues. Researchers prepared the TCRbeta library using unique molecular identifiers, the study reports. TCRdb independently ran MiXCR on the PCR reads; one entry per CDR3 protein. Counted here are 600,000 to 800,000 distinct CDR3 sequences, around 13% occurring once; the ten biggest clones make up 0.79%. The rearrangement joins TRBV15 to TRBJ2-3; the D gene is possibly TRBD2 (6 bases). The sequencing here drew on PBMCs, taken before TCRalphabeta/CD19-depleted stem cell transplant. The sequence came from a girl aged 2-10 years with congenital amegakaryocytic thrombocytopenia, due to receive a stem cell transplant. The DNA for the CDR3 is TGTGCCACCAGCAGAGACCTAAGACTAGTGGGAGGTACCGCAGATACGCAGTATTTT. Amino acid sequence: CATSRDLRLVGGTADTQYF.